This T cell receptor beta chain was recorded in a study of early T cells in non-severe SARS-CoV-2 infection. At the level of the study: Unsorted whole blood bulk RNA was sequenced, with unpaired chains. Study-level results: Missing private and CD4 specificities, VDJdb matching favored anti-spike CD8 responses.

On this clonotype itself: Its antigen remains unknown.

TCRdb used MiXCR to reprocess the 5' RACE reads, holding one entry per CDR3 protein. The repertoire has about 68,000 distinct CDR3 sequences, more than 10% of them found once; the top ten carry more than 1.5%. Germline loops: CDR1 LGHDT, CDR2 YNNKEL (reference sequence). The CDR3 loop spans 14 amino acids. With 3 bases removed from V and 0 bases from J, the gap between germline ends came to 5 bases. The chain joins TRBV3-1 to TRBJ1-4; D gene uncertain. The TCR originated in an adult who was a healthcare worker with PCR-confirmed SARS-CoV-2 infection or an uninfected control (not recorded which). Source material: whole blood. The DNA of the CDR3 is TGTGCCAGCAGCCATAGCTCAACTAATGAAAAACTGTTTTTT. Amino acids: CASSHSSTNEKLFF.